This is a list of T cell receptor beta chains from one sample in a study of T cells in Graves' hyperthyroidism and ophthalmopathy. Using its own MiXCR run on the multiplex PCR reads, TCRdb lists one record per CDR3 protein. The data show about 520,000 distinct CDR3 sequences, with around 20% seen just once and more than 25% held by the top ten. The specimen was blood. These receptors were taken from a man younger than 35 with Graves' hyperthyroidism. CDR3s include the opening cysteine and the closing phenylalanine or tryptophan. D genes are given only for firm matches. Not every row has a clone size; where given, it reads once, few, many or a size class.

clone_size: -; j_call: TRBJ2-2; d_call: -; v_call: TRBV7-8; cdr3_aa: CASRAGRGRKAGELFF; cdr3_nt: TGTGCCAGCAGGGCTGGGAGAGGGAGGAAGGCCGGGGAGCTGTTTTTT
clone_size: -; j_call: TRBJ2-2; d_call: TRBD1; v_call: TRBV15; cdr3_aa: CATSRTGQGFSGELFF; cdr3_nt: TGTGCCACCAGCAGAACGGGACAGGGTTTTTCCGGGGAGCTGTTTTTT
clone_size: many; j_call: TRBJ1-6; d_call: -; v_call: TRBV12-3/TRBV12-4; cdr3_aa: CASSLKTANNSPLHF; cdr3_nt: TGTGCCAGCAGTTTAAAGACGGCGAATAATTCACCCCTCCACTTT
clone_size: many; j_call: TRBJ2-5; d_call: -; v_call: TRBV12-3/TRBV12-4; cdr3_aa: CATALRGETQYF; cdr3_nt: TGTGCCACCGCGTTGAGAGGGGAGACCCAGTACTTC
clone_size: -; j_call: TRBJ1-2; d_call: -; v_call: TRBV6-2/TRBV6-3; cdr3_aa: CASSPGEGPYGYTF; cdr3_nt: TGTGCCAGCAGCCCAGGGGAGGGCCCTTATGGCTACACCTTC
clone_size: many; j_call: TRBJ1-1; d_call: -; v_call: TRBV2; cdr3_aa: CASLIDRNTEAFF; cdr3_nt: TGTGCCAGTCTTATCGACAGGAACACTGAAGCTTTCTTT
clone_size: -; j_call: TRBJ2-7; d_call: TRBD2; v_call: TRBV7-9; cdr3_aa: CASSPRQLADYEQYF; cdr3_nt: TGTGCCAGCAGCCCCCGTCAACTAGCGGATTACGAGCAGTACTTC
clone_size: few; j_call: TRBJ2-2; d_call: -; v_call: TRBV11-2; cdr3_aa: CASSLKHTGELFF; cdr3_nt: TGTGCCAGCAGCTTAAAACACACCGGGGAGCTGTTTTTT
clone_size: many; j_call: TRBJ1-1; d_call: -; v_call: TRBV7-2; cdr3_aa: CASSPTVRGTEAFF; cdr3_nt: TGTGCCAGCAGCCCAACGGTGAGGGGCACTGAAGCTTTCTTT
clone_size: few; j_call: TRBJ1-3; d_call: -; v_call: TRBV14; cdr3_aa: CASSQGRYSGNTIYF; cdr3_nt: TGTGCCAGCAGCCAGGGACGTTACTCTGGAAACACCATATATTTT
clone_size: few; j_call: TRBJ1-3; d_call: TRBD1; v_call: TRBV11-2; cdr3_aa: CASSTGQGAFGNTIYF; cdr3_nt: TGTGCCAGCAGCACCGGACAGGGGGCATTTGGAAACACCATATATTTT
clone_size: -; j_call: TRBJ2-5; d_call: -; v_call: TRBV11-1; cdr3_aa: CASSSTLGRGPPQETQYF; cdr3_nt: TGTGCCAGCAGCTCCACCTTAGGCCGTGGGCCGCCTCAAGAGACCCAGTACTTC
clone_size: many; j_call: TRBJ2-5; d_call: -; v_call: TRBV6-2/TRBV6-3; cdr3_aa: CASSYSRGGETQYF; cdr3_nt: TGTGCCAGCAGTTACTCGAGGGGGGGGGAGACCCAGTACTTC
clone_size: -; j_call: TRBJ1-2; d_call: -; v_call: TRBV6-5; cdr3_aa: CASILTQIYGYTF; cdr3_nt: TGTGCCAGCATTTTGACCCAGATCTATGGCTACACCTTC
clone_size: few; j_call: TRBJ2-7; d_call: -; v_call: TRBV20-1; cdr3_aa: CSARSGYEQYF; cdr3_nt: TGCAGTGCTAGATCCGGTTACGAGCAGTACTTC
clone_size: many; j_call: TRBJ1-5; d_call: TRBD1; v_call: TRBV12-3/TRBV12-4; cdr3_aa: CASSRDSAQPQHF; cdr3_nt: TGTGCCAGCAGTCGGGACAGCGCCCAGCCCCAGCATTTT
clone_size: -; j_call: TRBJ1-2; d_call: TRBD1; v_call: TRBV12-3/TRBV12-4; cdr3_aa: CASTLGTGDFYGYTF; cdr3_nt: TGTGCCAGCACCCTCGGGACAGGGGATTTCTATGGCTACACCTTC
clone_size: -; j_call: TRBJ1-2; d_call: TRBD1; v_call: TRBV13; cdr3_aa: CASSLVGGLVPGGNGYTF; cdr3_nt: TGTGCCAGCAGCTTAGTAGGGGGCTTGGTGCCGGGCGGTAATGGCTACACCTTC
clone_size: few; j_call: TRBJ1-6; d_call: -; v_call: TRBV20-1; cdr3_aa: CSAPGGPRGYNSPLHF; cdr3_nt: TGCAGTGCGCCGGGAGGTCCCCGGGGCTATAATTCACCCCTCCACTTT
clone_size: many; j_call: TRBJ1-2; d_call: TRBD1; v_call: TRBV29-1; cdr3_aa: CSVGTGLGYTF; cdr3_nt: TGCAGCGTGGGGACAGGACTGGGCTACACCTTC
clone_size: few; j_call: TRBJ1-2; d_call: -; v_call: TRBV11-2; cdr3_aa: CASSLVVKDGYTF; cdr3_nt: TGTGCCAGCAGCTTGGTCGTAAAGGATGGCTACACCTTC
clone_size: -; j_call: TRBJ2-7; d_call: TRBD1; v_call: TRBV29-1; cdr3_aa: CIVRTGEGPYEQYF; cdr3_nt: TGCATCGTCCGGACAGGGGAGGGTCCCTACGAGCAGTACTTC
clone_size: many; j_call: TRBJ2-2; d_call: -; v_call: TRBV11-1; cdr3_aa: CASSPTTGFPTGELFF; cdr3_nt: TGTGCCAGCAGCCCAACGACAGGTTTCCCCACCGGGGAGCTGTTTTTT
clone_size: many; j_call: TRBJ2-7; d_call: TRBD1; v_call: TRBV11-2; cdr3_aa: CASSSQGASSYEQYF; cdr3_nt: TGTGCCAGCAGCTCACAGGGGGCGAGCTCCTACGAGCAGTACTTC
clone_size: many; j_call: TRBJ2-5; d_call: TRBD1; v_call: TRBV5-1; cdr3_aa: CASSLGPGGETQYF; cdr3_nt: TGCGCCAGCAGCTTGGGGCCAGGGGGAGAGACCCAGTACTTC
clone_size: many; j_call: TRBJ1-3; d_call: TRBD1; v_call: TRBV9; cdr3_aa: CASSVMDRGSGNTIYF; cdr3_nt: TGTGCCAGCAGCGTCATGGACAGGGGTTCTGGAAACACCATATATTTT
clone_size: many; j_call: TRBJ2-7; d_call: -; v_call: TRBV10-2; cdr3_aa: CASSVRSVRYF; cdr3_nt: TGCGCCAGCAGTGTCAGGAGTGTGAGGTACTTC
clone_size: -; j_call: TRBJ1-1; d_call: -; v_call: TRBV20-1; cdr3_aa: CSAVRGNTEAFF; cdr3_nt: TGCAGTGCAGTAAGGGGGAACACTGAAGCTTTCTTT